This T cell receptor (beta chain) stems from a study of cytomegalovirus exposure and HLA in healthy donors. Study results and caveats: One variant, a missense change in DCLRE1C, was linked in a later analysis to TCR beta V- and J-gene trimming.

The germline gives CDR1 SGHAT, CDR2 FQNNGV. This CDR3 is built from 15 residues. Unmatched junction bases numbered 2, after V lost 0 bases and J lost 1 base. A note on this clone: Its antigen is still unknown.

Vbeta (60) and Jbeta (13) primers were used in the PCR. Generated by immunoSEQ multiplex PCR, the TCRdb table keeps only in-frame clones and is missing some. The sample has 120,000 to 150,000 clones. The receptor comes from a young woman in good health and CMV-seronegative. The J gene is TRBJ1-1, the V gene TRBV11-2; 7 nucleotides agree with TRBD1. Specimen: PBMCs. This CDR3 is CASSLEGQKNTEAFF. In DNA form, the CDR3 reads TGTGCCAGCAGCTTAGAGGGACAGAAGAACACTGAAGCTTTCTTT.